Reported below is one T cell receptor beta chain. As yet, its antigen is unknown. TCRdb passed the RT-PCR reads through MiXCR, listing each CDR3 protein once. Of around 320,000 distinct CDR3 sequences listed, approximately 21% were seen once; the top ten hold 9% to 12%. This entry belongs to a study of response to subunit inactivated influenza vaccine. Study observations and caveats: Seasonal influenza vaccination, on each occasion, was suggested by the authors to recruit few new T cells.

The receptor comes from a man between 50 and 75 years old who received an inactivated influenza vaccine. The starting material was PBMCs from blood, obtained 21 months after vaccination.

CDR3 in amino acids: CAISEPKRGPYEQYF. The CDR3 region has the DNA TGTGCCATCAGTGAGCCCAAGCGGGGTCCCTACGAGCAGTACTTC. J is TRBJ2-7 and V is TRBV10-3, with 7 bases identical to TRBD2. The CDR3 totals 15 residues. Germline V gene data show CDR1 as ENHRY and CDR2 as SYGVKD. V shed 2 bases, J shed 2 bases, and the junction held 6 bases outside the gene matches.